The rows below give T cell receptor beta chains drawn from one sample of a study of T cells in Graves' hyperthyroidism and ophthalmopathy. TCRdb fed the multiplex PCR reads into MiXCR, producing one record per CDR3 protein. The sample lists 460,000 or so distinct CDR3 sequences, approximately 15% occurring once. Material for sequencing was blood. These receptors were obtained from a woman aged 18-30 years with Graves' hyperthyroidism. Both conserved end residues are part of each CDR3. A D gene is named only where the DNA matches it firmly. Clone size is stated in some rows and not others, as once, few, many or a class when expanded.

>TRBV7-3|-|TRBD2|TRBJ2-1
CASSLRVWGREGSYNEQFF
TGTGCCAGCAGCTTAAGGGTCTGGGGGCGGGAGGGATCCTACAATGAGCAGTTCTTC
>TRBV13|-|TRBD1|TRBJ2-2
CASRGDRVDTGELFF
TGTGCCAGCAGGGGGGACAGGGTGGACACCGGGGAGCTGTTTTTT
>TRBV4-1|few|-|TRBJ1-5
CASSQWILDQPQHF
TGCGCCAGCAGCCAATGGATTCTGGACCAGCCCCAGCATTTT
>TRBV9|few|-|TRBJ1-1
CASSGPGMNTEAFF
TGTGCCAGCAGCGGACCAGGGATGAACACTGAAGCTTTCTTT
>TRBV5-1|many|-|TRBJ1-4
CASSLGLYNATNEKLFF
TGCGCCAGCAGCTTGGGGCTATATAATGCAACTAATGAAAAACTGTTTTTT
>TRBV7-2|few|-|TRBJ2-1
CASSLGSIAEQFF
TGTGCCAGCAGCTTAGGAAGCATTGCTGAGCAGTTCTTC
>TRBV5-1|-|-|TRBJ2-1
CASSLVALSSYNEQFF
TGCGCCAGCAGCTTGGTAGCTTTGAGCTCCTACAATGAGCAGTTCTTC
>TRBV2|many|-|TRBJ2-1
CASKTGRLEQFF
TGTGCCAGCAAGACGGGTCGCCTTGAGCAGTTCTTC
>TRBV9|-|TRBD2|TRBJ2-1
CASSVGASGTFLDEQFF
TGTGCCAGCAGCGTAGGGGCTAGCGGGACTTTCCTAGATGAGCAGTTCTTC
>TRBV6-1|many|TRBD1|TRBJ1-2
CASGLTGEGYGYTF
TGTGCCAGCGGACTCACAGGGGAGGGCTATGGCTACACCTTC
>TRBV20-1|many|-|TRBJ1-1
CSAIGLHEWEAFF
TGCAGTGCTATCGGGCTTCACGAGTGGGAAGCTTTCTTT
>TRBV7-9|-|-|TRBJ1-5
CASSSQATVDQPQHF
TGTGCCAGCAGCTCACAGGCTACAGTCGATCAGCCCCAGCATTTT
>TRBV24-1|many|TRBD1|TRBJ2-1
CATSVGQGTVYNEQFF
TGTGCCACCAGTGTGGGACAGGGGACCGTTTACAATGAGCAGTTCTTC
>TRBV4-1|-|TRBD2|TRBJ2-1
CASSSSGRTYNEQFF
TGCGCCAGCAGTTCGAGCGGGAGGACCTACAATGAGCAGTTCTTC
>TRBV5-1|-|TRBD2|TRBJ2-2
CASSLGSGGTNTGELFF
TGCGCCAGCAGCTTGGGAAGCGGGGGGACAAACACCGGGGAGCTGTTTTTT
>TRBV27|many|-|TRBJ2-2
CASARGNTGELFF
TGTGCCAGCGCTAGGGGAAACACCGGGGAGCTGTTTTTT
>TRBV12-3/TRBV12-4|many|TRBD2|TRBJ2-2
CASKGDVAGGGTGELFF
TGTGCCAGCAAGGGCGACGTCGCGGGAGGGGGCACCGGGGAGCTGTTTTTT
>TRBV6-5|many|-|TRBJ2-3
CASSWGIPSTDTQYF
TGTGCCAGCAGTTGGGGGATTCCGAGCACAGATACGCAGTATTTT
>TRBV12-3/TRBV12-4|many|TRBD2|TRBJ2-5
CASSSGGRAEETQYF
TGTGCCAGCAGTTCTGGCGGGAGGGCCGAGGAGACCCAGTACTTC
>TRBV30|-|-|TRBJ1-5
CAWRADNNQPQHF
TGTGCCTGGAGGGCCGACAACAATCAGCCCCAGCATTTT
>TRBV14|-|-|TRBJ2-1
CASSTRPEAYNEQFF
TGTGCCAGCAGCACCAGGCCGGAGGCATACAATGAGCAGTTCTTC
>TRBV7-6|many|-|TRBJ1-6
CASSPGTYNSPLHF
TGTGCCAGCAGTCCCGGGACGTATAATTCACCCCTCCACTTT
>TRBV12-3/TRBV12-4|many|-|TRBJ2-1
CASSLEGPTYNEQFF
TGTGCCAGCAGTTTAGAGGGACCCACCTACAATGAGCAGTTCTTC
>TRBV24-1|-|-|TRBJ1-1
CATSDWGITEAFF
TGTGCCACCAGTGATTGGGGAATCACTGAAGCTTTCTTT
>TRBV20-1|few|-|TRBJ1-2
CSARTGQLQGYTF
TGCAGTGCTAGAACGGGACAACTCCAGGGCTACACCTTC
>TRBV6-1|few|-|TRBJ1-1
CASTHSEANTEAFF
TGTGCCAGCACCCACTCAGAGGCGAACACTGAAGCTTTCTTT
>TRBV11-2|-|-|TRBJ2-2
CASSPSTTGKRELFF
TGTGCCAGCAGCCCCTCGACCACCGGGAAGCGGGAGCTGTTTTTT
>TRBV6-1|many|TRBD2|TRBJ2-1
CASSASTSGRVYEQFF
TGTGCCAGCAGCGCCTCCACTAGCGGGAGAGTATATGAGCAGTTCTTC
>TRBV5-1|few|TRBD2|TRBJ2-3
CASSLVTSGSTDTQYF
TGCGCCAGCAGCTTGGTAACTAGCGGAAGCACAGATACGCAGTATTTT
>TRBV7-3|many|-|TRBJ1-6
CASSQGRGSSPLHF
TGTGCCAGCAGCCAAGGGAGGGGAAGTTCACCCCTCCACTTT
>TRBV7-9|many|TRBD1|TRBJ2-6
CAGYRGSGANVLTF
TGTGCCGGATACAGGGGTTCAGGGGCCAACGTCCTGACTTTC
>TRBV20-1|many|TRBD1|TRBJ1-1
CSARMGQGTEAFF
TGCAGTGCTCGGATGGGACAGGGAACTGAAGCTTTCTTT
>TRBV3-1|many|-|TRBJ2-1
CASSQGRGFLNEQFF
TGTGCCAGCAGCCAAGGACGCGGGTTTCTAAATGAGCAGTTCTTC
>TRBV4-1|-|-|TRBJ1-1
CASSQERIPEAFF
TGCGCCAGCAGCCAAGAACGGATCCCTGAAGCTTTCTTT
>TRBV12-3/TRBV12-4|many|-|TRBJ1-1
CASTRTGERTEAFF
TGTGCCAGTACCCGAACGGGGGAAAGGACTGAAGCTTTCTTT
>TRBV6-1|-|-|TRBJ1-5
CASRPGTRNQPQHF
TGTGCCAGCAGGCCCGGGACACGCAATCAGCCCCAGCATTTT
>TRBV4-1|many|TRBD2|TRBJ2-4
CASSQARGWNIQYF
TGCGCCAGCAGCCAAGCGCGGGGGTGGAACATTCAGTACTTC
>TRBV2|-|TRBD1|TRBJ2-5
CASPPDRGRETQYF
TGTGCCAGCCCCCCGGACAGGGGGCGGGAGACCCAGTACTTC
>TRBV25-1|many|-|TRBJ1-2
CASSEYREGSGYTF
TGTGCCAGCAGTGAATACAGGGAAGGTAGCGGCTACACCTTC
>TRBV4-1|few|-|TRBJ2-1
CASSAVASSYNEQFF
TGCGCCAGCAGCGCGGTAGCATCCTCCTACAATGAGCAGTTCTTC
>TRBV5-1|-|-|TRBJ1-4
CASSSGTPHEKLFF
TGCGCCAGCAGCTCCGGGACCCCCCATGAAAAACTGTTTTTT
>TRBV11-2|many|TRBD2|TRBJ2-3
CASRTPRTSGGSTDTQYF
TGTGCCAGCAGGACCCCACGGACTAGCGGGGGTAGCACAGATACGCAGTATTTT
>TRBV19|many|-|TRBJ2-1
CASSYSRENPNEQFF
TGTGCCAGTAGTTACTCTCGGGAGAATCCCAATGAGCAGTTCTTC
>TRBV5-1|-|-|TRBJ2-3
CASSLEGLRTPDTQYF
TGCGCCAGCAGCTTGGAAGGGTTACGGACCCCTGATACGCAGTATTTT
>TRBV3-1|many|-|TRBJ2-1
CASAQRQNEQFF
TGTGCCAGCGCGCAGCGTCAGAATGAGCAGTTCTTC
>TRBV2|many|TRBD1|TRBJ2-6
CASRPGQGISGANVLTF
TGTGCCAGCAGACCCGGACAGGGTATCTCTGGGGCCAACGTCCTGACTTTC
>TRBV27|many|-|TRBJ1-1
CASSSPQGMNTEAFF
TGTGCCAGCAGTTCACCACAGGGAATGAACACTGAAGCTTTCTTT
>TRBV7-9|few|-|TRBJ1-2
CASSRTLTEYGYTF
TGTGCCAGCAGTCGGACCTTGACGGAATATGGCTACACCTTC
>TRBV7-6|-|-|TRBJ1-6
CASSSGTRSSPLHF
TGTGCCAGCAGCTCCGGGACGAGATCGTCACCCCTCCACTTT
>TRBV19|few|-|TRBJ2-3
CASMRQYTDTQYF
TGTGCCAGTATGAGACAGTACACAGATACGCAGTATTTT
>TRBV30|many|-|TRBJ2-1
CAWSPGFSSYNEQFF
TGTGCCTGGAGTCCAGGGTTTAGCTCCTACAATGAGCAGTTCTTC
>TRBV7-6|-|TRBD2|TRBJ2-5
CASSSTSGAPRGTQYF
TGTGCCAGCAGCTCGACTAGCGGAGCCCCCCGCGGGACCCAGTACTTC
>TRBV24-1|many|-|TRBJ2-7
CATTKTECSYEQYF
TGTGCCACTACCAAGACGGAGTGCTCCTACGAGCAGTACTTC
>TRBV7-2|-|TRBD2|TRBJ2-5
CASSGGTSGIRGGETQYF
TGTGCCAGCAGCGGGGGGACTAGCGGGATTCGAGGCGGAGAGACCCAGTACTTC
>TRBV2|many|-|TRBJ1-2
CASSDTETYGYTF
TGTGCCAGCAGTGATACGGAAACCTATGGCTACACCTTC
>TRBV6-1|-|TRBD2|TRBJ2-1
CARRTSGGRARGEQFF
TGTGCCCGCAGGACCAGCGGGGGGAGGGCCAGGGGTGAGCAGTTCTTC
>TRBV18|-|TRBD1|TRBJ1-2
CASSPPTGTGYGYTF
TGTGCCAGCTCACCACCAACGGGGACAGGCTATGGCTACACCTTC
>TRBV5-1|-|-|TRBJ1-1
CASSLGGSDTEAFF
TGCGCCAGCAGCTTGGGGGGCAGCGACACTGAAGCTTTCTTT
>TRBV9|many|-|TRBJ2-7
CASSAGGDQYF
TGTGCCAGCAGCGCCGGGGGTGATCAGTACTTC
>TRBV24-1|-|TRBD1|TRBJ1-5
CATSAGQGTNQPQHF
TGTGCCACCAGTGCGGGACAGGGAACAAATCAGCCCCAGCATTTT